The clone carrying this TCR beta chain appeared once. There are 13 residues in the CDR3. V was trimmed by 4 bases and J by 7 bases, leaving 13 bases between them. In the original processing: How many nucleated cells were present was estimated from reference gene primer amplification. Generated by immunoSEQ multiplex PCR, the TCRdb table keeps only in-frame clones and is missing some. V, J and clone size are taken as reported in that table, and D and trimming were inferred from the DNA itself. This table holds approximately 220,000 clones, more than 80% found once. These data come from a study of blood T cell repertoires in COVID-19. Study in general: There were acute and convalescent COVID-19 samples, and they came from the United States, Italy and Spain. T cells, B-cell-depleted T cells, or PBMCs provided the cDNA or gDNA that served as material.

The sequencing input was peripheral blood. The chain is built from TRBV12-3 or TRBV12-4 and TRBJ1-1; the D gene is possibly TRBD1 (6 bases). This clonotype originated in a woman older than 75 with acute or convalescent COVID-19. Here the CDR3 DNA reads TGTGCCAGCAGTTACTCCGGGACAAATGAAGCTTTCTTT. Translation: CASSYSGTNEAFF.